The 12 T cell receptor beta chains presented below share a single source sample, sequenced in a study of cytomegalovirus exposure and HLA in healthy donors. A multiplex PCR was run with 60 Vbeta primers and 13 Jbeta primers. The table came from immunoSEQ multiplex PCR; TCRdb's copy has only in-frame clones and leaves some out. The repertoire holds approximately 160,000 clones, around 81% seen once, with about 1% in the top ten. The specimen sequenced was PBMCs. The receptors shown here come from a woman aged 40 to 55 in good health and CMV-seronegative.

The genes are TRBV18 and TRBJ1-4; D might be TRBD1 (6 bases). The germline gives CDR1 KGHSH, CDR2 LQKENI. This CDR3 spans 16 amino acids. V lost 3 bases and J lost 3, with 14 bases in between. CDR3 nucleotide sequence: TGTGCCAGCTCACCTCAGAACAGGGACGCTAATGAAAAACTGTTTTTT. The encoded protein is CASSPQNRDANEKLFF.

The V and J genes are TRBV23-1 and TRBJ2-7; D gene unclear. TRBV23-1 is given ORF status, its function remaining uncertain. The CDR3 is made up of 14 amino acids. Trimming shortened V by 4 bases and J by 2 bases, and 12 bases separated the two germline ends. Written as DNA, the CDR3 is TGCGCCAGCAGTCCCCCCCGAGAGACCTACGAGCAGTACTTC. Its translation is CASSPPRETYEQYF.

The chain uses TRBV5-1 and TRBJ2-1; D unresolved. The germline V gene encodes CDR1 SGHRS and CDR2 YFSETQ. CDR3 length: 15 amino acids. Trimming removed 0 bases at V and 6 bases at J, with 13 bases between. As DNA, the CDR3 is TGCGCCAGCAGCTTGGGAAGCGAAGGTGGCAATGAGCAGTTCTTC. It yields the protein CASSLGSEGGNEQFF. Full variable domain (rest looked up from reference TRBV5-1 and TRBJ2-1): KAGVTQTPRYLIKTRGQQVTLSCSPISGHRSVSWYQQTPGQGLQFLFEYFSETQRNKGNFPGRFSGRQFSNSRSEMNVSTLELGDSALYLCASSLGSEGGNEQFFGPGTRLTVL.

In its sample, this clone was seen a few times. The gene calls are TRBV29-1 and TRBJ1-2, with TRBD1 as a possible D gene (6 bases). Germline loops: CDR1 SQVTM, CDR2 ANQGSEA. The V gene lost 7 bases and the J gene lost 8 bases, with 26 bases spanning the gap. CDR3 length: 15 residues. CDR3 sequence (DNA): TGCAGCGCTGACTCTCCGGACAGTGAGCCCCACGGCTACACCTTC. This translates into CSADSPDSEPHGYTF.

Of note for this clone: One junction end does not reproduce the germline sequence, and a read error may be involved. The same CDR3 also results from other DNA sequences found in this sample. The chain has TRBV19 and TRBJ1-1, with a possible D match to TRBD1 (6 bases). Germline V lookup: CDR1 LNHDA, CDR2 SQIVND (reference sequence). The CDR3 is 13 amino acids. CDR3 DNA: TGTGCCAGTAGTATGGATCGGGACACCGAAGCTTTCTTT. Its protein is CASSMDRDTEAFF.

The chain is built from TRBV29-1 and TRBJ2-7, with D possibly matching TRBD2 (6 bases). The germline V gene encodes CDR1 SQVTM and CDR2 ANQGSEA. The V end lost 6 bases, the J end lost 2 bases, and 20 bases lay between the germline ends. This CDR3 has 15 amino acids. The CDR3 DNA follows: TGCAGCGTCGCCTCAATTGGGCGGGACCCCTACGAGCAGTACTTC. This sequence encodes CSVASIGRDPYEQYF.

The rearrangement joins TRBV5-1 to TRBJ2-5; 9 bases map to TRBD2. Per the germline V gene, CDR1 is SGHRS and CDR2 is YFSETQ. Germline trimming cut 6 bases from V and 4 bases from J; bases unmatched to any gene: 7. The CDR3 covers 14 residues. CDR3 loop: CASKNSGSRETQYF. CDR3 in DNA: TGCGCCAGCAAGAATAGCGGGAGTAGAGAGACCCAGTACTTC. Complete variable domain (other parts from reference TRBV5-1 and TRBJ2-5): KAGVTQTPRYLIKTRGQQVTLSCSPISGHRSVSWYQQTPGQGLQFLFEYFSETQRNKGNFPGRFSGRQFSNSRSEMNVSTLELGDSALYLCASKNSGSRETQYFGPGTRLLVL.

This clone was picked up a small number of times. The chain is built from TRBV7-3 and TRBJ2-1; the match to TRBD2 covers 11 bases. J lost 7 bases, V lost 2 bases, and 10 bases had no gene match. The CDR3 totals 17 residues. In germline, CDR1 is SGHTA, CDR2 FQGTGA. The CDR3 coding sequence is TGTGCCAGCAGCTTACTAGCGGGAGGCCCAAGGGGAAATGAGCAGTTCTTC. It codes for CASSLLAGGPRGNEQFF.

The chain combines TRBV4-1 with TRBJ1-1; no definite D call. This CDR3 spans 14 amino acids. Germline CDR1 MGHRA, CDR2 YSYEKL. V lost 5 bases, J lost 2 bases, and 12 bases lay in between. The CDR3 nucleotides read TGCGCCAGCAGCGTAGAGGAGTTCAACACTGAAGCTTTCTTT. It is translated as CASSVEEFNTEAFF.

The chain carries TRBV5-4 and TRBJ2-2; TRBD2 matches at 10 bases. The ends lost 0 bases at V and 5 bases at J; junction bases unmatched: 4. This CDR3 region has 16 residues. Per germline, CDR1 SGHNT and CDR2 YYREEE (reference sequence). The CDR3 DNA reads as TGTGCCAGCAGCTTGGATACTAGCGGGATAACCGGGGAGCTGTTTTTT. Its protein is CASSLDTSGITGELFF.

The chain couples TRBV5-6 to TRBJ2-7; TRBD2 is a possible D gene (6 bases). V dropped 4 bases and J dropped 6 bases, with 17 bases sitting between them. The CDR3 extends over 14 amino acids. CDR1 is SGHDT, CDR2 YYEEEE, per germline. This chain's CDR3 is CASSPLASPGEQYF. As DNA, the CDR3 is TGTGCCAGCAGCCCCCTAGCGTCCCCCGGCGAGCAGTACTTC.

The chain uses TRBV7-2 and TRBJ2-2; D possibly corresponds to TRBD2 (5 bases). Trimming pared 0 bases from V and 1 base from J, leaving 12 bases between. Germline V gene lookup returns CDR1 SGHTA and CDR2 FQGNSA. This CDR3 has 17 amino acids. CDR3 sequence: CASSLAASLVNTGELFF. The CDR3 region has the DNA TGTGCCAGCAGCTTAGCGGCTAGCTTGGTGAACACCGGGGAGCTGTTTTTT.